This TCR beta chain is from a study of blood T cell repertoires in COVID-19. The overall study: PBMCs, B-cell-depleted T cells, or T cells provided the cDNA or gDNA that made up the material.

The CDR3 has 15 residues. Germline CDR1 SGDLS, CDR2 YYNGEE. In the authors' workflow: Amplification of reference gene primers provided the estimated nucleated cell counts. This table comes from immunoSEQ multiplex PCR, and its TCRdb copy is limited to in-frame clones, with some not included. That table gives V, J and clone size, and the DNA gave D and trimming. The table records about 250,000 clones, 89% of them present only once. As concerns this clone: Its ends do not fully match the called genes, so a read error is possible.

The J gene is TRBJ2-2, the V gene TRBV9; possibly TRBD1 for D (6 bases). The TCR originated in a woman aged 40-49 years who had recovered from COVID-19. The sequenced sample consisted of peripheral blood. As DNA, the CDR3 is TGTGCCAGCAGCGTAGGGGACACCAACACCGGGGAGCTATTTTTT. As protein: CASSVGDTNTGELFF.